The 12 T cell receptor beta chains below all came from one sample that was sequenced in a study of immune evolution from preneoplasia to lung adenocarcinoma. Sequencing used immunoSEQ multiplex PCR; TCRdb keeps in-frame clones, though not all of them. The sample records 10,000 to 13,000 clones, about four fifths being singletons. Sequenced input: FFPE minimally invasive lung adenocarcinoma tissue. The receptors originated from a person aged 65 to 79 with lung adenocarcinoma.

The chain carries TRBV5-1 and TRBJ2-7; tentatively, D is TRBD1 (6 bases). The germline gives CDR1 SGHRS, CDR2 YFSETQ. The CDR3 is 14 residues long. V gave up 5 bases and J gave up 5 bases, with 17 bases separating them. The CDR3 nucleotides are TGCGCCAGCAGGGGAGTGGGGGCGCAGGACGAGCAGTACTTC. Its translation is CASRGVGAQDEQYF. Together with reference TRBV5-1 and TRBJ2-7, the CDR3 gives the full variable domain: KAGVTQTPRYLIKTRGQQVTLSCSPISGHRSVSWYQQTPGQGLQFLFEYFSETQRNKGNFPGRFSGRQFSNSRSEMNVSTLELGDSALYLCASRGVGAQDEQYFGPGTRLTVT.

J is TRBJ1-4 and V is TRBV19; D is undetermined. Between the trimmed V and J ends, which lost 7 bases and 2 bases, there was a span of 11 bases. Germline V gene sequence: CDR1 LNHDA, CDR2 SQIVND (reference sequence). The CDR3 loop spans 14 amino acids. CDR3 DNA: TGTGCCAGTACCCCGGGTGGTACTAATGAAAAACTGTTTTTT. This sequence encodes CASTPGGTNEKLFF. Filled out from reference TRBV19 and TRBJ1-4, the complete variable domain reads DGGITQSPKYLFRKEGQNVTLSCEQNLNHDAMYWYRQDPGQGLRLIYYSQIVNDFQKGDIAEGYSVSREKKESFPLTVTSAQKNPTAFYLCASTPGGTNEKLFFGSGTQLSVL.

Written as DNA, the CDR3 is TGTGCCAGCAGCCAAGATGACCCCCGACAGGATCGGGGAGAGACCCAGTACTTC. This encodes CASSQDDPRQDRGETQYF. The gene calls are TRBV4-2 and TRBJ2-5, with a tentative D call TRBD1 (6 bases). The CDR3 is 18 amino acids. Trimming pared 0 bases from V and 4 bases from J, leaving 21 bases between. Per the germline V gene, CDR1 is LGHNA and CDR2 is YNFKEQ.

Written as DNA, the CDR3 is TGTGCCAGCAGCGCCATCCCGCTAGGACTAGCGGGAGGAGCAGATACGCAGTATTTT. This translates into CASSAIPLGLAGGADTQYF. The V call is TRBV9, the J call TRBJ2-3; the match to TRBD2 covers 14 bases. The CDR3 loop spans 19 amino acids. Losses at the gene ends were 3 bases for V and 4 bases for J; bases not matched to a gene: 13. The germline CDR1 and CDR2 sequences are SGDLS and YYNGEE.

This CDR3 is CASSLAGTAQETQYF. CDR3 in DNA: TGTGCCAGCAGCTTAGCCGGGACAGCACAAGAGACCCAGTACTTC. The gene calls are TRBV7-8 and TRBJ2-5; 7 bases align to TRBD1. J gave up 2 bases and V 0 bases, and 3 bases lay outside the gene matches. Per germline, CDR1 SGHVS and CDR2 FQNEAQ. The CDR3 runs to 15 residues.

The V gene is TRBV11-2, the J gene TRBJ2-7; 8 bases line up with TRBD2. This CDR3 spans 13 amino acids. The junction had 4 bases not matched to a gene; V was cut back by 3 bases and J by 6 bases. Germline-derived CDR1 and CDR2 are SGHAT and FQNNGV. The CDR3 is CASSFGGAPEQYF. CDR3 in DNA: TGTGCCAGCAGCTTCGGGGGGGCCCCCGAGCAGTACTTC.

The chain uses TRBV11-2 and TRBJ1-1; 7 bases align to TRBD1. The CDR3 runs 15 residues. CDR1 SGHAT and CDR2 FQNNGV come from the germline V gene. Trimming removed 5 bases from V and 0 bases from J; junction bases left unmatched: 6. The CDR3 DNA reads TGTGCCAGCAGCCGGGACAGACTTATGAACACTGAAGCTTTCTTT. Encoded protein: CASSRDRLMNTEAFF.

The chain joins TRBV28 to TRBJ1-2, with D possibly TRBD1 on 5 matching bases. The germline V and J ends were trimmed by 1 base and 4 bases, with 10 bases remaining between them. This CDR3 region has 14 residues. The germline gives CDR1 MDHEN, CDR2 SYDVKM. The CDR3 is CASSLLQERYGYTF. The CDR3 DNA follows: TGTGCCAGCAGTTTATTACAGGAGCGCTATGGCTACACCTTC.

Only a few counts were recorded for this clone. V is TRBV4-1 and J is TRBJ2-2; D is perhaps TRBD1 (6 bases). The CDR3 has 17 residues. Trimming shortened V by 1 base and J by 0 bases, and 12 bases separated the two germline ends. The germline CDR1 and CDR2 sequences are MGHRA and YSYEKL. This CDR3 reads CASSQGLGTSNTGELFF. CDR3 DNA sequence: TGCGCCAGCAGCCAAGGGCTAGGGACATCGAACACCGGGGAGCTGTTTTTT.

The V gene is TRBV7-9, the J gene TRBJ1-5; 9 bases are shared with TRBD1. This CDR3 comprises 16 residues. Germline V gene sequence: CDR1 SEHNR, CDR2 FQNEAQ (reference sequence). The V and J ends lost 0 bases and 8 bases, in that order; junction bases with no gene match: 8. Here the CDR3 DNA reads TGTGCCAGCAGCTTAGCAGGGACAGGGACAAGGGAGCCCCAGCATTTT. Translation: CASSLAGTGTREPQHF.

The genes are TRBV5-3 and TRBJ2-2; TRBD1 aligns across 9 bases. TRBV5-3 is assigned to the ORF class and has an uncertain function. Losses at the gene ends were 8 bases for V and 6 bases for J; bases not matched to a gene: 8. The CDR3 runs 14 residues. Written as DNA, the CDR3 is TGTGCCAGCAACAGGGGGCTGGGTCCCGGGGAGCTGTTTTTT. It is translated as CASNRGLGPGELFF.

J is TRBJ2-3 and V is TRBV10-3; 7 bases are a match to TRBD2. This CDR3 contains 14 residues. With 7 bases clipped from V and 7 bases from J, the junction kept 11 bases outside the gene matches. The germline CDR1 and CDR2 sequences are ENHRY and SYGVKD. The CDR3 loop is CAIMVRGEGNTQYF. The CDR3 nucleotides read TGTGCCATCATGGTCCGGGGGGAAGGAAATACGCAGTATTTT.